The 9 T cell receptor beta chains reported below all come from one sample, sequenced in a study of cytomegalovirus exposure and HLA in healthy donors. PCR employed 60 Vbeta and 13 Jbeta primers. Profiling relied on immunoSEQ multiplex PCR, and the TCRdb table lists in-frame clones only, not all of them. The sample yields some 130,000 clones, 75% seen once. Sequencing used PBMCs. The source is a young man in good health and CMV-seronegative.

CDR3 amino acids: CASSVPKHRYYEQYF. The CDR3 DNA reads TGTGCCAGCAGTGTCCCAAAGCACAGATACTACGAGCAGTACTTC. The V gene is TRBV2, the J gene TRBJ2-7; the D is unclear. In germline, CDR1 is SNHLY, CDR2 FYNNEI. The CDR3 runs 15 residues. The V end lost 4 bases, the J end lost 3 bases, and 16 bases lay between the germline ends.

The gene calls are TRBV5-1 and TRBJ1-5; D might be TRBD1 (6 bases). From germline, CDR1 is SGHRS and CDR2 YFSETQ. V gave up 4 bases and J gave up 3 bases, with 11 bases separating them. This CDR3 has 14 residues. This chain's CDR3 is CASSPQGFNQPQHF. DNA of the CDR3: TGCGCCAGCAGCCCACAGGGTTTCAATCAGCCCCAGCATTTT.

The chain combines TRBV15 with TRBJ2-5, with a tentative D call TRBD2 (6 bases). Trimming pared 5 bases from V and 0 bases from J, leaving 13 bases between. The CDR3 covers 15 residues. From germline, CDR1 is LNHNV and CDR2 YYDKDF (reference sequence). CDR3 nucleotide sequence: TGTGCCACCAGCGAGGTCTGGGAGGACCAAGAGACCCAGTACTTC. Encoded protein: CATSEVWEDQETQYF.

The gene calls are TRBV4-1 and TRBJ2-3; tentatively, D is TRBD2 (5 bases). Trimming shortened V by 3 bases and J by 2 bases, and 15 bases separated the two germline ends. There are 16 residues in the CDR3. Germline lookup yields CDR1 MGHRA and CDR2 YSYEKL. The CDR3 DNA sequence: TGCGCCAGCAGCCAGAGCTGGGGAGTAACCACAGATACGCAGTATTTT. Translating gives CASSQSWGVTTDTQYF.

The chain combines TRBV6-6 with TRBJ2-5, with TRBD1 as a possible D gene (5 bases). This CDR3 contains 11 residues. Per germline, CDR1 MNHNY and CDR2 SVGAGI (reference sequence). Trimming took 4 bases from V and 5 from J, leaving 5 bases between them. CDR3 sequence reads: CASSSGETQYF. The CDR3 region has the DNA TGTGCCAGCAGTTCAGGGGAGACCCAGTACTTC.

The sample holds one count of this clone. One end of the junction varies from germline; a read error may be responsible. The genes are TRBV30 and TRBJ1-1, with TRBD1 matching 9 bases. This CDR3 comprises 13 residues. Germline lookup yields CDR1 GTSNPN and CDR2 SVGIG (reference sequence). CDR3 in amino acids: CAGRTGAGTEAFF. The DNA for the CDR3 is TGTGCCGGGAGGACAGGGGCAGGGACTGAAGCTTTCTTT.

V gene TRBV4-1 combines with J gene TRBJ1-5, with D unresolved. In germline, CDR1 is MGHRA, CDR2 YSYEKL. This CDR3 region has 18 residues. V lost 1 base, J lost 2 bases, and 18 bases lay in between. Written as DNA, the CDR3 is TGCGCCAGCAGCCAAGGGGCGGGAGGGTTTATGGGCAATCAGCCCCAGCATTTT. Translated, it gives CASSQGAGGFMGNQPQHF.

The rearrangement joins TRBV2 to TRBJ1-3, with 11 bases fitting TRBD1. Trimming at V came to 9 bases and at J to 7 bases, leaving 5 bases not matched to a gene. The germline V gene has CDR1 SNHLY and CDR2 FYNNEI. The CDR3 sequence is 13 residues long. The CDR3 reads CASLRDRGNTIYF. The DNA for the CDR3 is TGTGCCAGTTTGCGGGACAGGGGGAACACCATATATTTT.

Written as DNA, the CDR3 is TGTGCCAGCAGTGACCCAGGGGGCAATAATCCCGGGGAGCTGTTTTTT. This codes for CASSDPGGNNPGELFF. The J gene is TRBJ2-2, the V gene TRBV25-1; 8 bases agree with TRBD1. Germline V lookup: CDR1 MGHDK, CDR2 SYGVNS. This CDR3 is 16 amino acids long. V gave up 3 bases and J gave up 6 bases; unmatched junction bases: 9.